This entry features one TCR beta chain sequence. Its antigen is unknown. No per-base quality is available; no much larger clone lies one base away. Collaborating institutions collected whole blood in K2EDTA tubes following their own protocols. Collaborator samples were shipped for TCRbeta analysis as frozen whole blood, isolated PBMCs, or DNA extracted from either sample type. The data were obtained in a study of blood T cell repertoires in COVID-19 (TCRdb year 2020). Notes on the research overall: The collaborator samples originated in the United States, Italy and Spain and spanned the acute and convalescent phases of COVID-19. The repertoires were made available in a free public database intended to serve as a resource for research on the immune response to SARS-CoV-2. Subjects who had been exposed to COVID-19, were actively infected with it, or had recovered from it provided the deeply sampled blood TCRbeta repertoires that made up the dataset. Nearly every sample came with metadata listing a de-identified subject ID, COVID-19 status, age in years and sex. Samples were obtained from the ongoing ImmuneRACE study (first 160 participants) and from 1,254 subjects provided by 6 global collaborators. The prospective study material was composed of cDNA or gDNA derived from T cells, B-cell-depleted T cells, or PBMCs. HLA class I and class II types, where available, came from metadata supplied by the sample provider rather than from assay-based typing. The paper's findings and limits, for the study overall: The quantity of clinical and demographic metadata differed by source and by participant and was supplied without curation.

Its CDR3 holds 17 amino acids, cysteine through phenylalanine. Only the CDR3 region is kept as DNA, spanning 51 bases read in frame from base 1. TCRbeta CDR3 regions were amplified from genomic DNA using the immunoSEQ Assay, a bias-controlled multiplex PCR. The authors' analysis ran thus. Within the assay, amplification of reference gene primers was used to estimate how many nucleated cells each sample contained. Sequence reads were collapsed and filtered to measure the absolute abundance of every unique TCRbeta CDR3 rearrangement. For each sample, productive Simpson clonality was calculated as the square root of Simpson's diversity index over productive rearrangements. TCRdb took this table from immuneACCESS and kept in-frame rearrangements with V and J called. Such tables lack part of the clones; where checked against another copy, unresolved V genes explain under half of the gap, and the rest is unexplained. V, J and clone size reflect that table, while D and trimming were determined from the DNA. A total of some 45,000 clones appear in this sample, about nine tenths of them only once. The ten largest account for approximately 12% of the sample.

The chain employs TRBV12-1 and TRBJ2-1; the table assigns TRBD2, which was not confirmed against the DNA. TRBV12-1 is termed a pseudogene. The sample was peripheral blood. The sequence came from a human donor in a cohort sampled during active COVID-19. The encoded CDR3 is CASSLTGLAGEKGEQFF. The DNA reads TGTGCCAGCAGCTTGACGGGACTAGCGGGAGAAAAGGGTGAGCAGTTCTTC.